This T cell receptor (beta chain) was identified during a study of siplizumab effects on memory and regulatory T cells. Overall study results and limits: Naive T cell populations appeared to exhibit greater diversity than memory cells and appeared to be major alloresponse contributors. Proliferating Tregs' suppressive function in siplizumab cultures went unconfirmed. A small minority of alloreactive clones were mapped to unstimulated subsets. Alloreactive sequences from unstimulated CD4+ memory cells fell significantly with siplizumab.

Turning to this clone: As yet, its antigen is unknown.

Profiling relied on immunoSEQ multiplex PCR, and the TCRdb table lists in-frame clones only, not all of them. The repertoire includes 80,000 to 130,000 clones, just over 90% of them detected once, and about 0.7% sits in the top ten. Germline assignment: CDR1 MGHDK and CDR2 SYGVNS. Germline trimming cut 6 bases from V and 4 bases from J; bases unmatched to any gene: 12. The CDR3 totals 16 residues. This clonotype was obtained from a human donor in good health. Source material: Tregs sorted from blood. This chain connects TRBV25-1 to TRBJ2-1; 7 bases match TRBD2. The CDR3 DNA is TGTGCCAGCAGCTCGTCGGCTAGCGGTCGATACAATGAGCAGTTCTTC. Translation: CASSSSASGRYNEQFF.